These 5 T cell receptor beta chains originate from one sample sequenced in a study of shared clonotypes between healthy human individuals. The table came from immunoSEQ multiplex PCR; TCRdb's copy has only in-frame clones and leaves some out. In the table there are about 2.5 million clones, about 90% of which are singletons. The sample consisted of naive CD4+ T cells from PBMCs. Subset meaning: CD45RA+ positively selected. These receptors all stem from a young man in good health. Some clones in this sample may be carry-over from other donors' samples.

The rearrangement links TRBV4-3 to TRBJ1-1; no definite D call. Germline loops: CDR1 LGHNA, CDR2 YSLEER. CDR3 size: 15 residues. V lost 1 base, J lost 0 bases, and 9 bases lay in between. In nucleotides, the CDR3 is TGCGCCAGCAGCCAAGTAGGGCAGTTGAACACTGAAGCTTTCTTT. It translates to CASSQVGQLNTEAFF.

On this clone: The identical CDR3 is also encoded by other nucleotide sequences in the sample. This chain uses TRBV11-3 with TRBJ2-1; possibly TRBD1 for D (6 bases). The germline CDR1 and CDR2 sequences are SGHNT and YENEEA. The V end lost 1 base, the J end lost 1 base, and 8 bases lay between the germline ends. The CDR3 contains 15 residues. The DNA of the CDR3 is TGTGCCAGCAGCTTAGGCCAGGGGTCCTACAATGAGCAGTTCTTC. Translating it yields CASSLGQGSYNEQFF.

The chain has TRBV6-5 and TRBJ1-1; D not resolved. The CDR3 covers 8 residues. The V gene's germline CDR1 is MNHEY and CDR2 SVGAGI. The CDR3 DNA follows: TGTGCGGCCCGCGAAGCTTTCTTT. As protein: CAAREAFF.

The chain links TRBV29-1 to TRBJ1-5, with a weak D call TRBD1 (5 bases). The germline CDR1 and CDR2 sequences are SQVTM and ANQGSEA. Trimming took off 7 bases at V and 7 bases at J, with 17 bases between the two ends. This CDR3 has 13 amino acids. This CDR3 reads CSAVAGPGQPQHF. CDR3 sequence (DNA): TGCAGCGCCGTTGCAGGGCCCGGACAGCCCCAGCATTTT.

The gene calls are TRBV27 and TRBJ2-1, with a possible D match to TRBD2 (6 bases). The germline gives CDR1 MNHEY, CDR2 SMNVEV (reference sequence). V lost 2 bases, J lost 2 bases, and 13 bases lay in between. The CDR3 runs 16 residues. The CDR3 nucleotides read TGTGCCAGCAGTTTAGCGTCGGCTAGCGCCTACAATGAGCAGTTCTTC. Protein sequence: CASSLASASAYNEQFF.